By proportion, the clone carrying this T cell receptor (beta chain) is medium-sized. Reverse transcription used around 480 ng RNA and constant-region primers for alpha and beta. Separate chain-specific third strand synthesis with multiplexing indices produced the alpha and beta libraries. A 12-nucleotide barcode per molecule came from two concatenated random hexamers added pre-amplification. A short first PCR added P5 and P7 adapter elements and a second index. Using its own MiXCR run on the 5' RACE reads, TCRdb lists one record per CDR3 protein. The table shows some 6,100 distinct CDR3 sequences, with about 7.4% occurring only once. The V and J ends lost 3 bases and 4 bases respectively, with 0 bases between them. Per the germline V gene, CDR1 is ENHRY and CDR2 is SYGVKD. This CDR3 has 11 amino acids. This sample stems from a study of HIV-infected patients and healthy controls. Follow-up blood was drawn about 14 weeks, roughly three months, after antiretroviral therapy began. The repertoire came from unfractionated whole blood and reflected all unsorted peripheral T cells.

V is TRBV10-3 and J is TRBJ2-2, with D unresolved. The origin of this receptor is an adult with HIV infection. Source: blood, taken during antiretroviral therapy. The CDR3 loop reads CAISDTGELFF. CDR3 DNA sequence: TGTGCCATCAGTGACACCGGGGAGCTGTTTTTT.